The 8 T cell receptor beta chains below were found in one sample sequenced in a study of OX40 agonist ivuxolimab in advanced cancers. Profiled with immunoSEQ multiplex PCR; TCRdb holds only in-frame clones, not every one. The data show 35,000 to 45,000 clones, 85% to 90% seen once. Sequences were derived from CD4+ or CD8+ T cells sorted from blood, sampled in a trial of the OX40 agonist ivuxolimab. These TCRs come from an adult with an advanced solid tumor such as melanoma, head and neck, liver or kidney cancer.

Of note for this clone: Different DNA sequences within this sample yield the same CDR3. The CDR3 here is CASSLDSSGANVLTF. The DNA of the CDR3 is TGCGCCAGCAGCTTGGACAGCTCTGGGGCCAACGTCCTGACTTTC. The chain is built from TRBV5-1 and TRBJ2-6; D remains unclear. CDR3 size: 15 residues. The germline CDR1 and CDR2 sequences are SGHRS and YFSETQ. The V end was cut by 0 bases, the J end by 0 bases, with 4 bases between.

The V and J genes are TRBV27 and TRBJ1-2; D not certain. The CDR3 spans 15 residues. In germline, CDR1 is MNHEY, CDR2 SMNVEV (reference sequence). The germline V and J ends were trimmed by 2 bases and 0 bases, with 10 bases remaining between them. The CDR3 loop reads CASSLVVLANYGYTF. The CDR3 DNA reads TGTGCCAGCAGTTTAGTGGTATTAGCTAACTATGGCTACACCTTC.

The chain combines TRBV10-3 with TRBJ1-4; D call uncertain. V was shortened by 6 bases and J by 1 base, with 6 bases between the two germline ends. The CDR3 runs 13 residues. Germline CDR1 ENHRY, CDR2 SYGVKD. The CDR3 DNA reads TGTGCCATCAGAGACGGAACTAATGAAAAACTGTTTTTT. This translates into CAIRDGTNEKLFF.

This clone was seen just once. J is TRBJ2-1 and V is TRBV10-1, with 10 nucleotides matching TRBD2. V lost 7 bases to trimming and J lost 4 bases; unmatched junction nucleotides: 7. The germline gives CDR1 WNHNN, CDR2 SYGVQD (reference sequence). The CDR3 has 15 residues. This CDR3 is CASTRAGGPYNEQFF. The CDR3 nucleotides are TGCGCCAGCACCCGAGCGGGAGGGCCATACAATGAGCAGTTCTTC.

About this clone itself: This specimen includes other DNA sequences encoding the same CDR3. The rearrangement links TRBV7-6 to TRBJ1-2; 9 positions match TRBD1. This CDR3 has 13 residues. The germline CDR1 and CDR2 sequences are SGHVS and FNYEAQ. V shed 5 bases, J shed 5 bases, and the junction held 3 bases outside the gene matches. The CDR3 loop reads CASSPDRGYGYTF. In DNA form, the CDR3 reads TGTGCCAGCAGCCCCGACAGGGGGTATGGCTACACCTTC.

In this sample, this clone turned up once. The chain combines TRBV5-1 with TRBJ2-5, with 8 bases fitting TRBD1. CDR3 length: 14 amino acids. J was trimmed by 4 bases and V by 5 bases; bases with no gene match: 7. Germline lookup yields CDR1 SGHRS and CDR2 YFSETQ. CDR3 nucleotide sequence: TGCGCCAGCAGGGAAACACAGGGGGGAGAGACCCAGTACTTC. It encodes CASRETQGGETQYF.

The rearrangement joins TRBV6-5 to TRBJ2-5; D is ambiguous. V lost 6 bases and J lost 11, with 22 bases in between. The CDR3 runs to 14 residues. Looked up from germline, CDR1 is MNHEY and CDR2 is SVGAGI. The CDR3 sequence: CASSRDGSLGRQYF. The CDR3 bases are TGTGCCAGCAGCCGTGACGGGTCTCTGGGTCGGCAGTACTTC.

V is TRBV6-6 and J is TRBJ1-4; 8 bases are shared with TRBD1. The CDR3 is made up of 16 amino acids. CDR1 is MNHNY, CDR2 SVGAGI, per germline (reference sequence). The junction had 7 bases not matched to a gene; V was cut back by 4 bases and J by 3 bases. CDR3 in DNA: TGTGCCAGCAGTTCCGTACGGACAGGGTCTAATGAAAAACTGTTTTTT. This gives the protein CASSSVRTGSNEKLFF.